One sample yielded the 31 T cell receptor delta chains listed below, sequenced in a study of γδ T cells in repeated Plasmodium falciparum infection. TCRdb fed the multiplex PCR reads to CATT. Among more than 70,000 delta-chain clones listed, over 0.9% were seen once. Vgamma9/Vdelta2+ and Vdelta2-negative gammadelta T cells were flow-sorted from PBMC for bulk sequencing. Sequenced: gamma-delta T cells from blood. These receptors were obtained from a pool of human donors (malaria-infected and uninfected, not separated).

This clone was observed a handful of times. The TCRdb record carries a much larger clone's protein, which differs from this DNA's translation at residue 16; a read error is the likely cause, and the protein listed here is the DNA translation. A V gene of TRDV2 was called, but no J gene was assigned; TRDD3 is taken as the D call from the table, unchecked against the DNA. There are 18 residues in the CDR3. Germline-derived CDR1 and CDR2 are GEAIGNYY and EKD. In nucleotides, the CDR3 is TGTGCCTGTGACAGAGTACTGGGGGACCCCACTTACACCGATAAACCCATCTTT. This sequence encodes CACDRVLGDPTYTDKPIF.

About this clone itself: The protein TCRdb lists belongs to a much larger clone and differs from this DNA's translation at residue 21, which points to a read error; the protein shown is made from the DNA. The rearrangement uses TRDV1 and TRDJ2; 9 bases match TRDD3. The J gene is not listed in TCRdb, so it was assigned here from a DNA match to germline. Germline values: CDR1 TSWWSYY, CDR2 QGS. The CDR3 totals 26 residues. CDR3 coding DNA: TGTGCTCTTGGGGAACTAGCGCTTCCTATGAAGCTGGGGGATTCTCCTTCCTTAGCTTTGGCAGCACAACTCTTCTTT. This gives the protein CALGELALPMKLGDSPSLALAAQLFF.

About this clone: TCRdb records a much larger clone's protein for this DNA, with a difference at residue 3 that likely arises from a read error; the protein given is the translation of the DNA. V usage is TRDV1 and J usage is TRDJ1; 9 nucleotides align to TRDD3. In the absence of a J gene in TCRdb, the DNA was matched to germline to assign it here. The CDR3 loop spans 22 amino acids. Germline lookup yields CDR1 TSWWSYY and CDR2 QGS. CDR3 region: CAPGPLEFLRSILGDYTDKLIF. The CDR3 bases are TGTGCTCCTGGGCCCCTGGAATTCCTTCGATCTATACTGGGGGACTACACCGATAAACTCATCTTT.

Concerning this clone itself: The protein that TCRdb holds for this DNA derives from a much larger clone and differs from the translated DNA at residue 11, which likely indicates a read error; the protein shown here is translated from the DNA. The V gene is TRDV2, the J gene TRDJ3, with D maybe TRDD3 (5 bases). TCRdb does not report a J gene; here it was assigned by matching the DNA to germline references. The germline CDR1 and CDR2 sequences are GEAIGNYY and EKD. The CDR3 contains 16 residues. The CDR3 loop reads CACDPPNAWDARQMFF. The CDR3 nucleotides read TGTGCCTGTGACCCCCCCAACGCCTGGGACGCCCGACAGATGTTTTTC.

As for this clone: This may come from a read error, since a much larger clone is one base off. The rearrangement uses TRDV2 and TRDJ1, with 8 bases identical to TRDD3. No J segment appears in TCRdb, so it was assigned here by matching the sequence to germline. V lost 1 base to trimming and J lost 0 bases; unmatched junction nucleotides: 15. This CDR3 region has 19 residues. The germline CDR1 and CDR2 sequences are GEAIGNYY and EKD. In DNA, the CDR3 is TGTGCCTGTGACACACTGGACCTGGGGGACTCCCTATACACCGATAAACTCATCTTT. This translates into CACDTLDLGDSLYTDKLIF.

This clone was counted between two and nine times. The protein recorded in TCRdb matches a much larger clone and deviates from this DNA's translation at residue 18, suggesting a read error; the protein here is obtained by translating the DNA. The rearrangement links TRDV1 to TRDJ1; D might be TRDD1 (6 bases). Germline-derived CDR1 and CDR2 are TSWWSYY and QGS. CDR3 size: 19 residues. The CDR3 protein is CALGEIWFPRNTYTDKLTF. For the CDR3, the DNA is TGTGCTCTTGGGGAAATATGGTTCCCCCGAAATACTTACACCGATAAACTCACCTTT.

This clone showed up just a few times. TCRdb's protein for this DNA is that of a much larger clone and differs from the translation at residue 5, likely a read error; the protein shown is the DNA translation. The chain carries TRAV36/DV7 and TRDJ1, with a weak D call TRDD3 (6 bases). The V gene's germline CDR1 is VTNFRS and CDR2 LTSSGIE (reference sequence). CDR3 length equals 14 residues. Here the CDR3 DNA reads TGTGCCCCTTACGGGGGGAAGTACACCGATAAACTCATCTTT. Translation: CAPYGGKYTDKLIF. Together with reference TRAV36/DV7 and TRDJ1, the CDR3 gives the full variable domain: EDKVVQSPLSLVVHEGDTVTLNCSYEVTNFRSLLWYKQEKKAPTFLFMLTSSGIEKKSGRLSSILDKKELSSILNITATQTGDSAIYLCAPYGGKYTDKLIFGKGTRVTVEP.

This clone was counted many times. This sample also contains other DNA sequences that code for the same CDR3. V and J are TRDV2 and TRDJ1; TRDD3 aligns across 8 bases. The junction had 9 bases not matched to a gene; V was cut back by 1 base and J by 0 bases. Germline V gene sequence: CDR1 GEAIGNYY, CDR2 EKD. The CDR3 consists of 17 residues. This chain's CDR3 is CACDTLGDLEYTDKLIF. As DNA, the CDR3 is TGTGCCTGTGACACTTTGGGGGATCTGGAGTACACCGATAAACTCATCTTT.

This clone was seen only a few times. For this DNA, TCRdb reports the protein of a much larger clone, which diverges at residue 18, most likely from a read error; the protein presented here is translated directly from the DNA. The chain recombines TRDV1 with TRDJ1; TRDD3 might be the D (6 bases). Germline V lookup: CDR1 TSWWSYY, CDR2 QGS. Trimming shortened V by 4 bases and J by 7 bases, and 40 bases separated the two germline ends. This CDR3 has 22 amino acids. The CDR3 here is CALGGPSYTKKDMKGIPGKLIF. CDR3 DNA: TGTGCTCTTGGGGGTCCTTCGTATACAAAAAAGGACATGAAGGGGATTCCCGGTAAACTCATCTTT.

No J gene was called, and the V gene is TRDV2; the D call TRDD3 from the table was never checked on the DNA. This CDR3 is 21 amino acids long. CDR1 and CDR2 from the germline V gene are GEAIGNYY and EKD. For the CDR3, the DNA is TGTGCCTGTGACAATCTCACTACTGGGGGCCTACCCGCTGAATACAAAGATAAAATAATCTTT. Translating gives CACDNLTTGGLPAEYKDKIIF.

This clone has a handful of counts. The protein held in TCRdb is that of a much larger clone and does not match this DNA's translation at residue 11, likely because of a read error; the protein shown is translated from the DNA. The gene calls are TRDV2 and TRDJ1; D not certain. TCRdb gives no J gene; it was assigned here by matching the DNA to germline. Trimming removed 0 bases from V and 0 bases from J, with 22 bases in between. Germline assignment: CDR1 GEAIGNYY and CDR2 EKD. The CDR3 has 19 amino acids. The CDR3 DNA follows: TGTGCCTGTGACACCGTGGGCAGTGTGGTGGAGGACCACACCGATAAACTCATCTTT. Its translation: CACDTVGSVVEDHTDKLIF.

In its sample, this clone was seen a few times. TCRdb's entry gives the protein of a much larger clone, which mismatches this DNA's translation at residue 15, likely from a read error; the protein reported here is translated from the DNA. The rearrangement links TRDV1 to TRDJ3; the match to TRDD3 covers 7 bases. TCRdb carries no J gene annotation; the J gene was assigned here by matching the DNA with germline. The length of the CDR3 is 21 residues. CDR1 and CDR2 from the germline V gene are TSWWSYY and QGS. The CDR3 protein is CALALLGIRSDSSWGTRQMFF. CDR3 coding DNA: TGTGCTCTTGCCCTCTTGGGGATAAGGTCGGATAGCTCCTGGGGCACCCGACAGATGTTTTTC.

Remarks on this clone: A read error likely explains this, since a far larger clone differs by one base. This sequence joins TRDV2 and TRDJ1; 11 bases are a match to TRDD3. The J gene was missing in TCRdb and was found by matching the end of the DNA to germline. The germline V gene encodes CDR1 GEAIGNYY and CDR2 EKD. J gave up 5 bases and V 2 bases, and 15 bases lay outside the gene matches. The CDR3 totals 18 residues. Written as DNA, the CDR3 is TGTGCCTGTGACATGTTAATACAAACTGGGGGATATTTTGATAAACTCATCTTT. Translating gives CACDMLIQTGGYFDKLIF.

In the case of this clone: The TCRdb protein, from a much larger clone, departs from this DNA's translation at residue 10, likely by read error; the protein shown derives from the DNA. The chain is built from TRDV2 and TRDJ1; no clear D. Since TCRdb gives no J gene, matching the DNA to germline was used here to assign it. V dropped 0 bases and J dropped 1 base, with 14 bases sitting between them. The CDR3 has 16 amino acids. Germline CDR1 is GEAIGNYY and CDR2 is EKD. The DNA of the CDR3 is TGTGCCTGTGACACCGAGGAAGAAGAGTGCACCGATAAACTCATCTTT. Protein: CACDTEEEECTDKLIF.

This clone has a handful of counts. With only one base between it and a far larger clone, this is likely a read error. The sample carries other DNA sequences with the same CDR3. The V call is TRDV1, the J call TRDJ1, with 10 bases matching TRDD3. The J gene, left out of TCRdb, was set here by checking the DNA against germline. CDR1 TSWWSYY and CDR2 QGS come from the germline V gene. The CDR3 extends over 23 amino acids. V gave up 4 bases and J gave up 0 bases; unmatched junction bases: 26. Here the CDR3 reads CALGVRGFLHSILGDYDTDKLIF. CDR3 DNA sequence: TGTGCTCTTGGGGTTAGAGGCTTCCTACACTCGATACTGGGGGATTACGACACCGATAAACTCATCTTT.

To note about this clone: A far larger clone is off by one base, so a read error is likely. This same CDR3 is encoded by further DNA sequences in the sample. The chain is built from TRDV2 and TRDJ1, with TRDD3 matching over 10 bases. TCRdb supplies no J gene; here it was assigned by aligning the nucleotide sequence to germline. The V gene end was trimmed by 3 bases and the J gene end by 0 bases; junction bases not matched to a gene: 18. Per germline, CDR1 GEAIGNYY and CDR2 EKD. The CDR3 extends over 20 amino acids. Written as DNA, the CDR3 is TGTGCCTGTGACCTACTCAACCCTCGTACTGGGGGATCTAACACCGATAAACTCATCTTT. Encoded protein: CACDLLNPRTGGSNTDKLIF.

This clone was observed a handful of times. This DNA's translation and the protein TCRdb lists, from a much larger clone, do not match at residue 14, likely due to a read error; the protein shown is translated from the DNA. V usage is TRDV2 and J usage is TRDJ3, with D tentatively TRDD3 (6 bases). TCRdb is silent on the J gene; assignment here came from matching the DNA to germline. The CDR3 is 26 amino acids. Between the trimmed V and J ends, which lost 3 bases and 0 bases, there was a span of 38 bases. Germline V gene sequence: CDR1 GEAIGNYY, CDR2 EKD. CDR3 protein: CACDPISLQSPGDYLRNSWDTRQMFF. The DNA of the CDR3 is TGTGCCTGTGACCCGATTTCCCTTCAATCACCTGGGGACTACCTAAGAAACTCCTGGGACACCCGACAGATGTTTTTC.

With regard to this clone: This likely reflects a read error, since a far larger clone is one base away. Other DNA sequences within the sample encode an identical CDR3. Here the CDR3 reads CAFSVQDWGIYHSATVFYTDKLIF. In DNA form, the CDR3 reads TGTGCCTTTTCAGTTCAAGACTGGGGGATATATCACTCCGCTACAGTATTCTACACCGATAAACTCATCTTT. V gene TRDV3 combines with J gene TRDJ1; TRDD3 agrees at 11 bases. The CDR3 extends over 24 amino acids. In germline, CDR1 is TVYSNPD, CDR2 GDNSRS (reference sequence). V lost 2 bases, J lost 0 bases, and 32 bases stayed unmatched.

This clone was observed a few times. This probably arose from a read error, given a far larger clone one base away. Other DNA sequences of this sample code for an identical CDR3. The chain joins TRDV1 to TRDJ1; D remains ambiguous. No J segment appears in TCRdb, so it was assigned here by matching the sequence to germline. In germline, CDR1 is TSWWSYY, CDR2 QGS. V was clipped by 1 base and J by 2 bases, with 32 bases between them. The CDR3 spans 22 residues. The CDR3 loop reads CALGERGWCESHPLPATDKLIF. CDR3 in DNA: TGTGCTCTTGGGGAACGAGGATGGTGTGAGTCCCACCCCTTACCTGCGACCGATAAACTCATCTTT.

On this clone itself: This DNA's translation and the protein TCRdb lists, from a much larger clone, do not match at residue 12, likely due to a read error; the protein shown is translated from the DNA. The CDR3 is CACDTVGLGGSSTDKLIF. The CDR3 coding sequence is TGTGCCTGTGACACCGTGGGTCTTGGGGGATCCAGCACCGATAAACTCATCTTT. This chain links TRDV2 with TRDJ1, with 8 bases aligning to TRDD3. The J gene is absent in TCRdb and was assigned here via DNA matching to germline. The CDR3 totals 18 residues. With V trimmed by 0 bases and J by 1 base, 12 bases remained unmatched. CDR1 GEAIGNYY and CDR2 EKD come from the germline V gene.

In its sample, this clone was seen a few times. TCRdb's protein, taken from a much larger clone, differs from this DNA's translation at residue 9, likely owing to a read error; the protein displayed comes from the DNA. This rearrangement joins TRDV3 to TRDJ1; 7 bases map to TRDD3. The CDR3 totals 15 residues. V lost 3 bases to trimming and J lost 3 bases; unmatched junction nucleotides: 13. The germline CDR1 and CDR2 sequences are TVYSNPD and GDNSRS (reference sequence). The CDR3 reads CALTGVPDSADKLIF. CDR3 nucleotide sequence: TGTGCCTTAACTGGGGTTCCGGACAGCGCCGATAAACTCATCTTT.

Comment on this clone: TCRdb lists the protein of a much larger clone for this DNA, which differs at residue 3, so this is likely a read error; the protein given here is translated from the DNA itself. The CDR3 nucleotides are TGTGCTATTGGGGAAACGACCTTCCCCTGGGGGATACCCACCTCCTGGGACACCCGACAGATGTTTTTC. This encodes CAIGETTFPWGIPTSWDTRQMFF. This chain uses TRDV1 with TRDJ3, with 11 bases identical to TRDD3. CDR1 and CDR2 from the germline V gene are TSWWSYY and QGS. This CDR3 has 23 residues.

This clone was seen many times. TCRdb lists the protein of a much larger clone for this DNA, which differs at residue 14, so this is likely a read error; the protein given here is translated from the DNA itself. J is TRDJ1 and V is TRDV1; 8 positions agree with TRDD3. After removal of 0 bases from V and 6 bases from J, the junction contained 15 bases not matched to a gene. The CDR3 sequence is 18 residues long. CDR1 is TSWWSYY and CDR2 is QGS in the germline V gene. Here the CDR3 reads CALGELWGTRYGTNKLIF. CDR3 bases: TGTGCTCTTGGGGAACTCTGGGGGACCCGTTACGGAACCAATAAACTCATCTTT.

Points on this clone: The likely explanation is a read error, given a far larger clone one base away. Within the sample, other DNA sequences also encode this same CDR3. This chain uses TRDV1 with TRDJ1; perhaps TRDD3 as D (5 bases). This CDR3 contains 25 residues. Germline assignment: CDR1 TSWWSYY and CDR2 QGS. V was trimmed by 3 bases and J by 1 base, leaving 42 bases between them. The CDR3 loop reads CALGDLRPIPTRMGRAYNSTDKLIF. The CDR3 DNA is TGTGCTCTTGGGGACTTAAGGCCCATTCCCACGAGAATGGGGAGGGCTTATAACTCCACCGATAAACTCATCTTT.

Comment on this clone: A far larger clone is off by one base, so a read error is likely. Other nucleotide sequences in the sample specify the same CDR3. The chain recombines TRDV1 with TRDJ4; 10 positions agree with TRDD3. The J gene was not available in TCRdb and was assigned here by matching the DNA to germline segments. The CDR3 runs 22 residues. The junction had 25 bases not matched to a gene; V was cut back by 3 bases and J by 0 bases. Looked up from germline, CDR1 is TSWWSYY and CDR2 is QGS. The CDR3 DNA is TGTGCTCTTGGGGACCCATACCTCCCTACGATGTCTACTGGGGGATCGGCCAGACCCCTGATCTTT. It encodes CALGDPYLPTMSTGGSARPLIF.

On this clone: A far larger clone is one base from this, pointing to a likely read error. Other DNA sequences in the sample encode the same CDR3. The chain recombines TRDV1 with TRDJ1; D is undetermined. The J gene is not listed in TCRdb, so it was assigned here from a DNA match to germline. The CDR3 is 22 amino acids. From germline, CDR1 is TSWWSYY and CDR2 QGS. V was pared by 5 bases and J by 2 bases, with 36 bases between. The DNA of the CDR3 is TGTGCTCTTGGGTTTCAACCGTCCACAGCGGTACTAAGGGTCTTTAAGACCGATAAACTCATCTTT. Translated, it gives CALGFQPSTAVLRVFKTDKLIF.

For this clone: The protein held in TCRdb is that of a much larger clone and does not match this DNA's translation at residue 10, likely because of a read error; the protein shown is translated from the DNA. The gene calls are TRDV2 and TRDJ1, with 9 bases identical to TRDD3. The J gene is not listed in TCRdb, so it was assigned here from a DNA match to germline. V was pared by 1 base and J by 1 base, with 12 bases of the junction left unmatched. The CDR3 sequence is 18 residues long. Germline assignment: CDR1 GEAIGNYY and CDR2 EKD. CDR3 amino acids: CACDTITGGHSSTDKLIF. The CDR3 nucleotides are TGTGCCTGTGACACGATTACTGGGGGACACTCGTCCACCGATAAACTCATCTTT.

The V and J genes are TRDV1 and TRDJ1, with 7 nucleotides matching TRDD3. No J gene was available from TCRdb, and it was assigned here by a germline match of the DNA. With V trimmed by 1 base and J by 0 bases, 11 bases remained unmatched. Germline V gene lookup returns CDR1 TSWWSYY and CDR2 QGS. This CDR3 region has 18 residues. CDR3 sequence reads: CALGEPPRGWGYTDKLIF. As DNA, the CDR3 is TGTGCTCTTGGGGAACCACCTCGGGGCTGGGGGTACACCGATAAACTCATCTTT.

This clone was seen only a few times. The protein TCRdb gives is from a much larger clone and does not agree with this DNA's translation at residue 3, likely a read error; the protein shown here comes from the DNA. This chain connects TRDV2 to TRDJ1; unclear D gene. TCRdb leaves out the J gene; it was filled in here by matching the DNA to germline. The length of the CDR3 is 16 residues. Germline CDR1 GEAIGNYY, CDR2 EKD. CDR3 residues: CAYDTVSLPYTDKLIF. CDR3 nucleotides: TGTGCCTATGACACCGTAAGTTTGCCGTACACCGATAAACTCATCTTT.

This clone appeared many times. TCRdb has a much larger clone's protein, which differs at residue 6 from the translation of this DNA, likely because of a read error; what is shown is the protein translated from the DNA. The chain couples TRDV2 to TRDJ1, with 10 positions matching TRDD3. Germline V gene data show CDR1 as GEAIGNYY and CDR2 as EKD. V dropped 1 base and J dropped 0; count of bases not matched to a gene: 7. This CDR3 spans 17 amino acids. The CDR3 protein is CACDTRDTGGYTDKLIF. The CDR3, as DNA: TGTGCCTGTGACACACGGGATACTGGGGGATACACCGATAAACTCATCTTT.

This clone was observed a handful of times. With only one base between it and a far larger clone, this is likely a read error. Other DNA sequences from this sample encode an identical CDR3 as well. V gene TRDV2 combines with J gene TRDJ1; 9 bases are a match to TRDD3. As TCRdb names no J gene, one was assigned here on the basis of a DNA match to germline. CDR1 and CDR2 (germline): GEAIGNYY, EKD. The V gene end was trimmed by 4 bases and the J gene end by 0 bases; junction bases not matched to a gene: 26. The length of the CDR3 is 22 residues. The CDR3 nucleotides are TGTGCCTGTGATGAAATTACAACACTGACTGGGGGACCCTTATCGTACACCGATAAACTCATCTTT. Protein product: CACDEITTLTGGPLSYTDKLIF.